This T cell receptor beta chain was sequenced in a study of T-cell reconstitution after alpha-beta-depleted transplantation in children. Unique molecular identifiers were used to barcode this TCRbeta library. Using its own MiXCR run on the PCR reads, TCRdb lists one record per CDR3 protein. Here the sample spans a few hundred thousand distinct CDR3 sequences, approximately 6.9% being singletons. Many counts were recorded for this clonotype. What it binds is unknown. Study-wide results and caveats: Alpha-beta T cells about two months after transplant reportedly derived from several hundred expanded graft clones. T-cell counts and diversity at one year following transplant were attributed mainly to newly produced T cells. Surviving recipient T cells and thymic progenitors accounted for the high day-60 TCRbeta diversity observed in some patients.

The V and J ends lost 5 bases and 0 bases respectively, with 17 bases between them. CDR3 length: 16 amino acids. Germline values: CDR1 MNHEY, CDR2 SMNVEV (reference sequence). The chain has TRBV27 and TRBJ2-7; a weak D match, TRBD1 (7 bases). This clonotype was sampled from a boy younger than 10 with acute lymphoblastic leukemia, due to receive a stem cell transplant. Material: PBMCs, obtained before TCRalphabeta/CD19-depleted stem cell transplant. In nucleotides, the CDR3 is TGTGCCAGCAGTCCCAGGGGGGATCCGTACTCCTACGAGCAGTACTTC. Protein product: CASSPRGDPYSYEQYF.